The T cell receptor beta chain under discussion was sequenced for a study of blood T cell repertoires in COVID-19. Points on this clone: Sequence at one end of the junction differs from germline and may be a read error.

The repertoire was sequenced with immunoSEQ multiplex PCR; TCRdb's copy has only in-frame clones and lacks some. The sample records 200,000 to 300,000 clones, approximately 84% being singletons. Germline lookup yields CDR1 SEHNR and CDR2 FQNEAQ (reference sequence). This CDR3 has 15 residues. The sequence was collected from a woman older than 75 with acute or convalescent COVID-19. The genes are TRBV7-9 and TRBJ1-4, with D perhaps TRBD1 (6 bases). The material sequenced was peripheral blood. This CDR3 is CASSLGQFDGEKLFF. The CDR3 DNA reads as TGTGCCAGCAGTTTAGGACAGTTTGATGGTGAAAAACTGTTTTTT.